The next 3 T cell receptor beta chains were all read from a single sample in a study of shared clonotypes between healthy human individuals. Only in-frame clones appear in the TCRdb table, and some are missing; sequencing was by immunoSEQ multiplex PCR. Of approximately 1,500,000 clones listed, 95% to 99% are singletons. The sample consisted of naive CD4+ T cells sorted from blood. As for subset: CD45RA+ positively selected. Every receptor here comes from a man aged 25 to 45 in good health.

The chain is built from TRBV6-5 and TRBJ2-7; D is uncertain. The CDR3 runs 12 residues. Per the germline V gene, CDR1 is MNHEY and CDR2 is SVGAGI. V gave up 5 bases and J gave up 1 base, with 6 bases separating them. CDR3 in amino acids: CASSEASYEQYF. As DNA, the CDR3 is TGTGCCAGCAGTGAAGCTTCCTACGAGCAGTACTTC.

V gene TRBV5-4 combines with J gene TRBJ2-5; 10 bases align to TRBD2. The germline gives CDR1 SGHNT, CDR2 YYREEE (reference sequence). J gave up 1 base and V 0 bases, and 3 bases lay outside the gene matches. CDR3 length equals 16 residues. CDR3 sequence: CASSLDSGRAQETQYF. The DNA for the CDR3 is TGTGCCAGCAGCTTGGACAGCGGGAGGGCCCAAGAGACCCAGTACTTC.

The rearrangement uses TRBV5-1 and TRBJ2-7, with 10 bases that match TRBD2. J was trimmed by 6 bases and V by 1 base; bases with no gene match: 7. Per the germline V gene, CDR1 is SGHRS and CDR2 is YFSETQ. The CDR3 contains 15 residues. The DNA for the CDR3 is TGCGCCAGCAGCTTGCTAGCGGGAGTAGTTGGCGAGCAGTACTTC. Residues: CASSLLAGVVGEQYF.